This TCR beta chain was sequenced during a study of neurological immune-mediated disorders. Study conclusions and caveats: Among expanded clones, no CDR3 amino acid sequences were shared across subjects, a pattern suggesting private repertoires in all groups. The greatest degree of TCR clonal expansion was observed in HTLV-1-associated myelopathy, with the lowest in multiple sclerosis, below that of healthy controls.

This sample's time point: technical triplicate 3. The sorted libraries involved the use of 750,000 to 1,000,000 CD4+ or CD8+ T cells. CDR3 length: 17 amino acids. Trimming removed 4 bases at V and 8 bases at J, with 24 bases between. Germline V gives CDR1 LGHDT, CDR2 YNNKEL (reference sequence). This clonotype was seen ten or more times. The antigen remains undetermined. TCRdb passed the 5' RACE reads through MiXCR, listing each CDR3 protein once. Among approximately 28,000 distinct CDR3 sequences listed, about 16% were seen once. The rearrangement uses TRBV3-1 and TRBJ2-1; D possibly corresponds to TRBD2 (7 bases). The origin of this receptor is a female donor with HTLV-1-associated myelopathy (HAM/TSP). The sequencing input was CD4+ T cells from blood. Written as DNA, the CDR3 is TGTGCCAGCAGCCCGTTCCGCGGGGGCGGGGAGGTCGATGAGCAGTTCTTC. Encoded protein: CASSPFRGGGEVDEQFF.